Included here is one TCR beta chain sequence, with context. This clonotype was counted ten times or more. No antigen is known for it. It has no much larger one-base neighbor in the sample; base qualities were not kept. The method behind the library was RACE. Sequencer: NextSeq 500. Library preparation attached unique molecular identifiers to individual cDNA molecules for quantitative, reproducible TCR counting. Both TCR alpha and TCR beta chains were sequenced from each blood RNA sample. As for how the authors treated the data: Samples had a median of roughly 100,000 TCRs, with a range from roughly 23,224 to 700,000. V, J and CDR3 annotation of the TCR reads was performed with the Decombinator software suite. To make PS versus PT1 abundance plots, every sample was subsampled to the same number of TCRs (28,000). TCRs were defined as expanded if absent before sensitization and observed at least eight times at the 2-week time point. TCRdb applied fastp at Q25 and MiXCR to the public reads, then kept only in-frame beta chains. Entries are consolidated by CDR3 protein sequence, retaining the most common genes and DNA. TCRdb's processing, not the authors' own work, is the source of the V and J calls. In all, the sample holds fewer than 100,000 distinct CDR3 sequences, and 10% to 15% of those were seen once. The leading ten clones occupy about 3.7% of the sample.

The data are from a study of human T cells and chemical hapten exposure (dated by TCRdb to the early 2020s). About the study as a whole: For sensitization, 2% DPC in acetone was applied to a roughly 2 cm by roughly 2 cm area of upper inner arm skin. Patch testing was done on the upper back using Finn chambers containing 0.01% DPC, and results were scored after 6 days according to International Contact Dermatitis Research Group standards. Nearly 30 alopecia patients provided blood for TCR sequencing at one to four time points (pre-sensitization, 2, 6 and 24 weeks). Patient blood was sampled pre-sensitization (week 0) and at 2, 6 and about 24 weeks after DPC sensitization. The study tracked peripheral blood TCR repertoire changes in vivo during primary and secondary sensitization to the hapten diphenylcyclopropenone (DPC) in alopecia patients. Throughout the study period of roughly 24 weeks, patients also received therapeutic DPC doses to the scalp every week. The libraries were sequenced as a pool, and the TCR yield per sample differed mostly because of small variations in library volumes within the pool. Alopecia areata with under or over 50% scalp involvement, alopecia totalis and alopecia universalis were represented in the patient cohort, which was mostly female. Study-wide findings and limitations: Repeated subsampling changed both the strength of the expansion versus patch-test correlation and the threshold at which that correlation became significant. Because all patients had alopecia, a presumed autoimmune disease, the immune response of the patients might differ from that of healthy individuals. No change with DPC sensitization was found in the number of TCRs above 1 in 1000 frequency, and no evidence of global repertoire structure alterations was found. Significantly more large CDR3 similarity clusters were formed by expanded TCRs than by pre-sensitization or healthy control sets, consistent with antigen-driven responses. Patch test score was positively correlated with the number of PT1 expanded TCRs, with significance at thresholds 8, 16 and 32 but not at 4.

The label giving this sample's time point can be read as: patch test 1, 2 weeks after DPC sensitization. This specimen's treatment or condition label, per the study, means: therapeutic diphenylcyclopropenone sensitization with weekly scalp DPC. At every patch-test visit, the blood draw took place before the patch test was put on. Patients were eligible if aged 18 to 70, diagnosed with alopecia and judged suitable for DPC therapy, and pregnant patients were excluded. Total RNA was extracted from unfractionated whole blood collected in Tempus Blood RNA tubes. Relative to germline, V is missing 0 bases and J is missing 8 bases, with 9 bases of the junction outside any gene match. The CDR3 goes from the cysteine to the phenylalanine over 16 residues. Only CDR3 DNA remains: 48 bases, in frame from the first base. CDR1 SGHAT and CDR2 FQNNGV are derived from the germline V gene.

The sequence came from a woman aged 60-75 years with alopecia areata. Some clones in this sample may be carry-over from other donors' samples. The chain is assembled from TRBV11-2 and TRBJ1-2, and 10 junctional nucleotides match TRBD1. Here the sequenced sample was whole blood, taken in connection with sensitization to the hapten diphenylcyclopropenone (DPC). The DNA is TGTGCCAGCAGCTTAGATCGCACCCGGACAGGGGGAGGCTACACCTTC. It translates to CASSLDRTRTGGGYTF.